This TCR beta chain emerged from a study of early stage breast cancer tumors. Profiled with immunoSEQ multiplex PCR; TCRdb holds only in-frame clones, not every one. Found here are about 36,000 clones, approximately 74% of them singletons; the top ten hold about 7%. As for this clone: Its antigen is unidentified.

After removal of 1 base from V and 7 bases from J, the junction contained 7 bases not matched to a gene. Germline CDR1 MGHRA, CDR2 YSYEKL. This CDR3 is 15 amino acids long. Study results and limitations: Blood repertoires resembled normal breast more than tumor. Enriched TCRB sequences shared across patients were mostly commonly generated sequences.

The source is a person in their sixties with breast cancer. Sequenced material: blood. The V gene is TRBV4-1, the J gene TRBJ1-2, with TRBD1 matching 9 bases. The CDR3 protein is CASSQGDRVILGYTF. The CDR3 coding sequence is TGCGCCAGCAGCCAAGGGGACAGGGTTATACTTGGCTACACCTTC.